The sequence of this TCR beta chain was determined in a study of beta chain features in type 1 diabetes. Study as a whole: All samples combined gave roughly 100,000,000 sorted cells for examination. Study-wide results and limits: In patients and controls equally, PCR might favor templates that are shorter. VDJ junctions sequenced from type 1 diabetes patients showed fewer insertions and more deletions. A moderate, significant TCRB CDR3 shortening appeared in type 1 diabetes across four CD4+ subsets. Any HLA-type effect on TCRB rearrangement remained unresolved here.

This clone was seen more than once but under ten times. Antigen: not known. The germline V and J ends were trimmed by 6 bases and 4 bases, with 15 bases remaining between them. The V gene's germline CDR1 is SNHLY and CDR2 FYNNEI. This CDR3 is built from 14 residues. cDNA synthesis used the whole RNA isolate, giving expressed TCRB sequences. Sequencing was performed with immunoSEQ multiplex PCR; in TCRdb, only in-frame clones are kept and a portion is missing. The profile shows around 600,000 clones, 9.5% to 15% of them singletons. This receptor was identified in a man under 40 with type 1 diabetes. V and J are TRBV2 and TRBJ1-2, with a possible D match to TRBD1 (5 bases). The sequencing sample was made of naive CD4+ T cells from blood. CDR3 amino acids: CASRSFQGFYGYTF. In DNA form, the CDR3 reads TGTGCCAGCAGGAGCTTCCAGGGATTCTATGGCTACACCTTC.